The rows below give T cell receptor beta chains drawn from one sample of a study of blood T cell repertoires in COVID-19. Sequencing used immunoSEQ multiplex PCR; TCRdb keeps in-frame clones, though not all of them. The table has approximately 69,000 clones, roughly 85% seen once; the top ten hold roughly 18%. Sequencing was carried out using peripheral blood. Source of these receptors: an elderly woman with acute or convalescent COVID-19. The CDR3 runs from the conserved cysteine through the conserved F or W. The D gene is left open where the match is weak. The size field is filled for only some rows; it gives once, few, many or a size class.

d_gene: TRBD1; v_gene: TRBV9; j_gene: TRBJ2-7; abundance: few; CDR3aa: CASSVLQGATVEEQYF; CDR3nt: TGTGCCAGCAGCGTATTACAGGGGGCGACGGTCGAGGAGCAGTACTTC
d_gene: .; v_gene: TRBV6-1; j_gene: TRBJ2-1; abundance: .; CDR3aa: CASSESSSLPYNEQFF; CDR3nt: TGTGCCAGCAGTGAAAGCTCTAGCTTGCCCTACAATGAGCAGTTCTTC
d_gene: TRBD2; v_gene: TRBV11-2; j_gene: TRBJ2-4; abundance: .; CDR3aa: CASSLGGAGLGAKNIQYF; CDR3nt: TGTGCCAGCAGCCTCGGGGGGGCCGGCCTTGGGGCCAAAAACATTCAGTACTTC
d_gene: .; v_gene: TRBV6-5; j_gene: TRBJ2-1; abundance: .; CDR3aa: CASSPRDSYNEQFF; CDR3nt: TGTGCCAGCAGTCCCCGGGACTCCTACAATGAGCAGTTCTTC
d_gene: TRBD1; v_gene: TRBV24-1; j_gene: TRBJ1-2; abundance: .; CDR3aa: CATSDHGTANGYTF; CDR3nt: TGTGCCACCAGTGATCACGGGACAGCTAATGGCTACACCTTC
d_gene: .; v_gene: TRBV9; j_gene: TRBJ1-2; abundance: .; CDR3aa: CASSVDAQAAYGYTF; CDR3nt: TGTGCCAGCAGCGTAGATGCCCAGGCCGCCTATGGCTACACCTTC
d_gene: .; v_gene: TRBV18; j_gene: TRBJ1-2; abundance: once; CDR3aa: CASSPGQDYGYTF; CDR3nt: TGTGCCAGCTCACCAGGGCAGGACTATGGCTACACCTTC
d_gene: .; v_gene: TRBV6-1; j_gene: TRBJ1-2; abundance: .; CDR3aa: CASSELWKGGARGYTF; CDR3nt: TGTGCCAGCAGTGAATTGTGGAAGGGGGGGGCGCGGGGCTACACCTTC
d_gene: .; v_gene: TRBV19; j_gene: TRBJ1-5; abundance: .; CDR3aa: CASSTGEGSNQPQHF; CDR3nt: TGTGCCAGTAGTACAGGGGAGGGAAGCAATCAGCCCCAGCATTTT
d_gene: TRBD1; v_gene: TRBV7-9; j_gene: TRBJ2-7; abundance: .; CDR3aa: CASSQRRQGHEQYF; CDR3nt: TGTGCCAGCAGCCAAAGACGACAGGGTCACGAGCAGTACTTC
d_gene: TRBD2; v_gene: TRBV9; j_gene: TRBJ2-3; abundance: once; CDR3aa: CASSLNGGYTDTQYF; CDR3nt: TGTGCCAGCAGCCTAAACGGGGGGTACACAGATACGCAGTATTTT
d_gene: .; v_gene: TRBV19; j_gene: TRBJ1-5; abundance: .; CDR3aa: CASSRLHSSNQPQHF; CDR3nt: TGTGCCAGTAGTCGATTACACAGTAGCAATCAGCCCCAGCATTTT
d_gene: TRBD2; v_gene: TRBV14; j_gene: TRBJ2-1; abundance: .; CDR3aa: CASSPHPSGRPFF; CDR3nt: TGTGCCAGCAGCCCCCACCCCAGCGGGAGACCGTTCTTC
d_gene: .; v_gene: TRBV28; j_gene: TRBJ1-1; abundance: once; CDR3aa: CASSFLGGRSTEAFF; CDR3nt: TGTGCCAGCAGTTTTCTCGGGGGTAGGAGCACTGAAGCTTTCTTT
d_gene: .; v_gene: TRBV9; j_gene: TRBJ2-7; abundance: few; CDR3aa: CASQREPSSYEQYF; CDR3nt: TGTGCCAGCCAGAGGGAGCCAAGCTCCTACGAGCAGTACTTC
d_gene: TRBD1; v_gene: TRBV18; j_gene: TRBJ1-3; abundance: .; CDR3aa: CASSPEQGDSGNTIYF; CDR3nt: TGTGCCAGCTCACCGGAGCAGGGGGACTCTGGAAACACCATATATTTT
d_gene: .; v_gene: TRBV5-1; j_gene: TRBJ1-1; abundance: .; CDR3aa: CASSSWGDTEAFF; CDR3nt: TGCGCCAGCAGCTCCTGGGGGGACACTGAAGCTTTCTTT
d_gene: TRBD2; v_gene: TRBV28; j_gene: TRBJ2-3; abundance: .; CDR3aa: CASSLASGATDTQYF; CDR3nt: TGTGCCAGCAGTTTGGCTAGCGGGGCCACAGATACGCAGTATTTT
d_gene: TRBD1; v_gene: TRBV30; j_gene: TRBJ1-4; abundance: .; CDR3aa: CAWTSQGAGEKLFF; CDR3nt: TGTGCCTGGACCTCACAGGGGGCTGGGGAAAAACTGTTTTTT
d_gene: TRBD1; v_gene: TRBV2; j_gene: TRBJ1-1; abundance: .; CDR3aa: CASRSDRATEAFF; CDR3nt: TGTGCCAGCAGATCAGACAGGGCCACTGAAGCTTTCTTT
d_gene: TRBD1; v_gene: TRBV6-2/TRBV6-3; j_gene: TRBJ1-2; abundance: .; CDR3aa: CASSPIQGARYYGYTF; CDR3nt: TGTGCCAGCAGCCCAATTCAGGGGGCGCGATACTATGGCTACACCTTC
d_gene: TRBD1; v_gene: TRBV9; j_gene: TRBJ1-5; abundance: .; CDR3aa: CASSVTGEVYQPQHF; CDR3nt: TGTGCCAGCAGCGTAACAGGGGAAGTTTATCAGCCCCAGCATTTT
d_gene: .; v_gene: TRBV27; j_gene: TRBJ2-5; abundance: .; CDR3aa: CASSFNALASETQYF; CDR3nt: TGTGCCAGCAGTTTCAACGCCTTAGCTTCGGAGACCCAGTACTTC
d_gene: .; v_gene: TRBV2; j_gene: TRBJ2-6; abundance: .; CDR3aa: CASMEASSGANVLTF; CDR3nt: TGTGCCAGCATGGAGGCTAGCTCTGGGGCCAACGTCCTGACTTTC
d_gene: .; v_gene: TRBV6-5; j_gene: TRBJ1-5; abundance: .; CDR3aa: CASILAGYGNQPQHF; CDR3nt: .
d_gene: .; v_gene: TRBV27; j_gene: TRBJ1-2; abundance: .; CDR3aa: CASSFAGVTAGYTF; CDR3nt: TGTGCCAGCAGTTTCGCAGGGGTGACGGCCGGCTACACCTTC
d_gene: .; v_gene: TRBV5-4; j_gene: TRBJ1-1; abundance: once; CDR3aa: CASSLSSRQNTEAFF; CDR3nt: TGTGCCAGCAGCTTGTCGTCGCGGCAGAACACTGAAGCTTTCTTT
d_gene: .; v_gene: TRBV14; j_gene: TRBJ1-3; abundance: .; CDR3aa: CASAPLLSGNTIYF; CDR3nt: TGTGCCAGCGCCCCCCTACTCTCTGGAAACACCATATATTTT
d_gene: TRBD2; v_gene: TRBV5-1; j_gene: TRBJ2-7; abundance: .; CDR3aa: CASSQGLAGSEQYF; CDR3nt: TGCGCCAGCAGCCAAGGACTAGCGGGAAGCGAGCAGTACTTC
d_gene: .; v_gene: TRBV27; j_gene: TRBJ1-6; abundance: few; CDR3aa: CASSMPRGSPLHF; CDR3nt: TGTGCCAGCAGTATGCCCAGGGGTTCACCCCTCCACTTT
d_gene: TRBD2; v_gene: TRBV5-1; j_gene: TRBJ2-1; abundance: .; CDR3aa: CASSLLAGGPTYNEQFF; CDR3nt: TGCGCCAGCAGCCTGCTAGCGGGAGGGCCAACCTACAATGAGCAGTTCTTC
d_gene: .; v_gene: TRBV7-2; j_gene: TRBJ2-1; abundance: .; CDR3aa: CASSLDSDNEQFF; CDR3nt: TGTGCCAGCAGCTTAGATAGCGACAATGAGCAGTTCTTC
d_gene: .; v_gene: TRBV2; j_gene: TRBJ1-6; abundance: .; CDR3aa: CASRPLNSPLHF; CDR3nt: TGTGCCAGCAGGCCTCTAAATTCACCCCTCCACTTT
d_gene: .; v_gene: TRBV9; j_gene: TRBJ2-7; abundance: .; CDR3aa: CASSGGGSYEQYF; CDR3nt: TGTGCCAGCAGTGGCGGCGGCTCCTACGAGCAGTACTTC
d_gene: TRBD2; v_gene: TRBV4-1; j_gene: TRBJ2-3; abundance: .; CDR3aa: CASSQGDLAGGTDTQYF; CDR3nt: TGCGCCAGCAGCCAAGGGGACCTAGCGGGGGGGACAGATACGCAGTATTTT
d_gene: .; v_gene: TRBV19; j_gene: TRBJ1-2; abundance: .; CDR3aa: CASSIGGRGNYGYTF; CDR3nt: TGTGCCAGTAGTATAGGTGGTAGGGGGAATTATGGCTACACCTTC
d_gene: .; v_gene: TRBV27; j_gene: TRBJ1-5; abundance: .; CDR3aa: CASSFIGGGNQPQHF; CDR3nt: TGTGCCAGCAGTTTCATAGGGGGAGGGAATCAGCCCCAGCATTTT
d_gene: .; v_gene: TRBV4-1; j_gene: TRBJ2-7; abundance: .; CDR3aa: CASSQDEGGVGQYF; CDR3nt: TGCGCCAGCAGCCAAGATGAAGGGGGGGTCGGGCAGTACTTC
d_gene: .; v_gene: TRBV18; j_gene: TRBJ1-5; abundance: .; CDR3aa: CASSPTVDSNQPQHF; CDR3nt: TGTGCCAGCTCACCAACAGTGGATAGCAATCAGCCCCAGCATTTT
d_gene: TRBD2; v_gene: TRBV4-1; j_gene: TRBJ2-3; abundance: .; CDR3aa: CASSQRLAGGPGDTQYF; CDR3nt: TGCGCCAGCAGTCAGCGACTAGCGGGAGGTCCGGGAGATACGCAGTATTTT
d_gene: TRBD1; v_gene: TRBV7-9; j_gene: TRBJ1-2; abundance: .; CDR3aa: CASSFGSQGGYGYTF; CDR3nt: TGTGCCAGCAGCTTTGGTTCGCAGGGGGGTTATGGCTACACCTTC
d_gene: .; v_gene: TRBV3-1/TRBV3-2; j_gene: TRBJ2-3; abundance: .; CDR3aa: CASSPPPGHTDTQYF; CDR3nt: TGTGCCAGCAGCCCGCCCCCGGGACACACAGATACGCAGTATTTT
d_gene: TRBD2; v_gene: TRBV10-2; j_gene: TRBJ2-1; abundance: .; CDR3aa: CASSLLAGEWNEQFF; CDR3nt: TGCGCCAGCAGTTTGCTAGCGGGGGAATGGAATGAGCAGTTCTTC